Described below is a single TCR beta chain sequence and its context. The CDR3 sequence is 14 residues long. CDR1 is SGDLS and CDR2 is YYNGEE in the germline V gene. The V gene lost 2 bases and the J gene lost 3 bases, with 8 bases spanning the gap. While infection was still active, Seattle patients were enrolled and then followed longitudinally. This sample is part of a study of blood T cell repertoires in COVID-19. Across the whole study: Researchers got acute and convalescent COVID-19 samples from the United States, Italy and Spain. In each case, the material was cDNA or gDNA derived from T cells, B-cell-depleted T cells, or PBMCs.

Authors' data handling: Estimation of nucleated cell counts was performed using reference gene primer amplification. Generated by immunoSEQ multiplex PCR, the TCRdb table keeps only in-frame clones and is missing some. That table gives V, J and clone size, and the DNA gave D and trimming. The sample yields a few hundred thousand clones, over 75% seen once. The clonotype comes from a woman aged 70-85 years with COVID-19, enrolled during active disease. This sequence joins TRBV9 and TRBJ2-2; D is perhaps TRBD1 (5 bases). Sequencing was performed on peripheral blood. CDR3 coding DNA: TGTGCCAGCAGCGTCCAGGGATACACCGGGGAGCTGTTTTTT. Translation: CASSVQGYTGELFF.